This T cell receptor beta chain emerged from a study of T-cell reconstitution after alpha-beta-depleted transplantation in children. General observations from the study: Alpha-beta T cells about two months after transplant reportedly derived from several hundred expanded graft clones. From surviving recipient T cells and thymic progenitors came the high day-60 TCRbeta diversity observed in some patients. One year after transplant, T-cell counts and diversity came mostly from newly produced T cells.

Turning to this clonotype: What it recognizes is unknown.

The CDR3 length is 13 residues. Germline CDR1 is SQVTM and CDR2 is ANQGSEA. V lost 4 bases, J lost 0 bases, and 7 bases lay in between. Preparation of the TCRbeta library involved a method that used unique molecular identifiers. TCRdb re-analysed the PCR reads in MiXCR, keeping a single row per CDR3 protein. The table shows approximately 500,000 distinct CDR3 sequences, with approximately 10% occurring only once. The J gene is TRBJ1-3, the V gene TRBV29-1; no firm D call. The clonotype comes from a child aged 2 to 10 with inherited bone marrow failure, due to receive a stem cell transplant. The starting material was PBMCs, obtained before TCRalphabeta/CD19-depleted stem cell transplant. CDR3 DNA sequence: TGCAGCGTTGGACGCGGCTCTGGAAACACCATATATTTT. Its protein is CSVGRGSGNTIYF. The entire variable domain, with the rest obtained from reference TRBV29-1 and TRBJ1-3, is as follows: SAVISQKPSRDICQRGTSLTIQCQVDSQVTMMFWYRQQPGQSLTLIATANQGSEATYESGFVIDKFPISRPNLTFSTLTVSNMSPEDSSIYLCSVGRGSGNTIYFGEGSWLTVV.